This TCR beta chain originates from a study of radiation and T cells in renal cell carcinoma. Study results and limitations: Top tumor clonotypes rose in blood 2 weeks post-radiation, then contracted.

Turning to this clone: Antigen specificity is unknown. A junction end diverges from the germline sequence, so it may reflect a read error.

Clones were read by immunoSEQ multiplex PCR, and TCRdb kept only the in-frame ones, dropping some. The repertoire holds fewer than 200,000 clones, with around 90% as singletons. Germline V gene data show CDR1 as SGHDT and CDR2 as YYEEEE. This CDR3 spans 13 amino acids. Time point described: blood 4 weeks post-SBRT, at nephrectomy. Treatment here: 15 Gy SBRT to primary tumor, nephrectomy 4 weeks later. Nephrectomy followed 15 Gy stereotactic body radiation by 4 weeks. The receptor comes from a woman in her 50s with renal cell carcinoma. The chain combines TRBV5-6 with TRBJ2-3, with D uncertain. Sequences were derived from blood, sampled from a patient whose treatment included radiotherapy and nephrectomy. CDR3 DNA sequence: TGTGCCAGCGGCTTAAACTCCGGAGATACGCAGTATTTT. Translated, it gives CASGLNSGDTQYF.